Listed below are T cell receptor beta chains from one sample, sequenced in a study of cytomegalovirus exposure and HLA in healthy donors. Here immunoSEQ multiplex PCR was the method, and the copy in TCRdb shows in-frame clones only, minus some. The sample includes approximately 230,000 clones, roughly 87% of them seen just once. Sequenced input: PBMCs. The receptor source for this set is a man aged 18-30 years in good health and CMV-seropositive. Both conserved end residues are part of each CDR3. D genes are given only for firm matches. Clone size is not always given. Where it is, it says once, few, many or a class for expanded clones.

v_call	d_call	j_call	clone_size	cdr3_nt	cdr3_aa
TRBV27	TRBD1	TRBJ2-2	-	TGTGCCAGCAGTAAATCCGGGACAGGGGGGACCACCGGGGAGCTGTTTTTT	CASSKSGTGGTTGELFF
TRBV28	-	TRBJ2-1	-	TGTGCCAGCAGTTTTAGAAGGTCCTCCTACAATGAGCAGTTCTTC	CASSFRRSSYNEQFF
TRBV28	-	TRBJ1-5	-	TGTGCCAGCAGTTTTGGAGTCAGGGCCACCAATCAGCCCCAGCATTTT	CASSFGVRATNQPQHF
TRBV5-1	TRBD2	TRBJ2-3	-	TGCGCCAGCAGCACCGTTAGCGGGAGGAACACAGATACGCAGTATTTT	CASSTVSGRNTDTQYF
TRBV11-2	-	TRBJ2-7	once	TGTGTCACACACGGAGTCTCGGGGTACGAGCAGTACTTC	CVTHGVSGYEQYF
TRBV7-2	-	TRBJ1-1	-	TGTGCCAGCAGCCCCTCCCCCGGACGGGGGGACTTTGAAGCTTTCTTT	CASSPSPGRGDFEAFF
TRBV5-6	-	TRBJ1-2	-	TGTGCCAGCAGGAGACAGGCGCTGAGTGTCGGCGGCTACACCTTC	CASRRQALSVGGYTF
TRBV5-6	-	TRBJ2-7	-	TGTGCCAGCAGCTTGGTCACCAGGGGCGAGTCCTACGAGCAGTACTTC	CASSLVTRGESYEQYF
TRBV5-6	-	TRBJ1-1	-	TGTGCCAGCAGCTTAATAGGGGCGCGGACTGAAGCTTTCTTT	CASSLIGARTEAFF
TRBV6-5	TRBD1	TRBJ2-7	-	TGTGCCAGCAGTCCCGGGACAGGGGGCAACGAGCAGTACTTC	CASSPGTGGNEQYF
TRBV6-5	TRBD1	TRBJ1-5	few	TGTGCCAGCAGTTGGACCAGGGGGCAGCCCCAGCATTTT	CASSWTRGQPQHF
TRBV2	-	TRBJ1-1	-	TGTGCCAGCAGGTTCGTACGTAATCAGGCTTTCTTT	CASRFVRNQAFF
TRBV6-5	-	TRBJ2-7	-	TGTGCCAGCACCCAGGGTAGGGGCTCCGAGCAGTACTTC	CASTQGRGSEQYF
TRBV7-8	-	TRBJ1-4	-	TGTGCCAGCAGCTCCCTCGGAGAAAAACTGTTTTTT	CASSSLGEKLFF
TRBV6-5	-	TRBJ1-3	-	TGTGCCAGCAGTCGAGGAAACACCATATATTTT	CASSRGNTIYF
TRBV6-6	-	TRBJ2-3	once	TGTGCCAGCAGTTCTCGAGAAGCAGATACGCAGTATTTT	CASSSREADTQYF
TRBV25-1	-	TRBJ2-7	-	TGTGCCAGCAGTGAATTTAACAAGGCGGACGAGCAGTACTTC	CASSEFNKADEQYF
TRBV27	-	TRBJ1-5	few	TGTGCCAGCAGTTTATCGACCAACTTGGGGTCCCAGCATTTT	CASSLSTNLGSQHF
TRBV19	-	TRBJ2-2	-	TGTGCCACTCGCACGGACTTCTCTTCCGGGGAGCTGTTTTTT	CATRTDFSSGELFF
TRBV10-3	TRBD1	TRBJ2-7	few	TGTGCCATCAGTCCCGGACAGGGAGGTTACGAGCAGTACTTC	CAISPGQGGYEQYF
TRBV7-9	TRBD2	TRBJ2-7	-	TGTGCCAGCAGCTTATTGGCTAGCGGGAGGGACGAGCAGTACTTC	CASSLLASGRDEQYF
TRBV27	-	TRBJ1-4	-	TGTGCCAGCAGCAGGTCGGACCGACTCAATGAAAAACTGTTTTTT	CASSRSDRLNEKLFF
TRBV7-6	TRBD1	TRBJ2-1	-	TGTGCCAGCAGCTTAGGCGCTGGGGGACAGTACAATGAGCAGTTCTTC	CASSLGAGGQYNEQFF